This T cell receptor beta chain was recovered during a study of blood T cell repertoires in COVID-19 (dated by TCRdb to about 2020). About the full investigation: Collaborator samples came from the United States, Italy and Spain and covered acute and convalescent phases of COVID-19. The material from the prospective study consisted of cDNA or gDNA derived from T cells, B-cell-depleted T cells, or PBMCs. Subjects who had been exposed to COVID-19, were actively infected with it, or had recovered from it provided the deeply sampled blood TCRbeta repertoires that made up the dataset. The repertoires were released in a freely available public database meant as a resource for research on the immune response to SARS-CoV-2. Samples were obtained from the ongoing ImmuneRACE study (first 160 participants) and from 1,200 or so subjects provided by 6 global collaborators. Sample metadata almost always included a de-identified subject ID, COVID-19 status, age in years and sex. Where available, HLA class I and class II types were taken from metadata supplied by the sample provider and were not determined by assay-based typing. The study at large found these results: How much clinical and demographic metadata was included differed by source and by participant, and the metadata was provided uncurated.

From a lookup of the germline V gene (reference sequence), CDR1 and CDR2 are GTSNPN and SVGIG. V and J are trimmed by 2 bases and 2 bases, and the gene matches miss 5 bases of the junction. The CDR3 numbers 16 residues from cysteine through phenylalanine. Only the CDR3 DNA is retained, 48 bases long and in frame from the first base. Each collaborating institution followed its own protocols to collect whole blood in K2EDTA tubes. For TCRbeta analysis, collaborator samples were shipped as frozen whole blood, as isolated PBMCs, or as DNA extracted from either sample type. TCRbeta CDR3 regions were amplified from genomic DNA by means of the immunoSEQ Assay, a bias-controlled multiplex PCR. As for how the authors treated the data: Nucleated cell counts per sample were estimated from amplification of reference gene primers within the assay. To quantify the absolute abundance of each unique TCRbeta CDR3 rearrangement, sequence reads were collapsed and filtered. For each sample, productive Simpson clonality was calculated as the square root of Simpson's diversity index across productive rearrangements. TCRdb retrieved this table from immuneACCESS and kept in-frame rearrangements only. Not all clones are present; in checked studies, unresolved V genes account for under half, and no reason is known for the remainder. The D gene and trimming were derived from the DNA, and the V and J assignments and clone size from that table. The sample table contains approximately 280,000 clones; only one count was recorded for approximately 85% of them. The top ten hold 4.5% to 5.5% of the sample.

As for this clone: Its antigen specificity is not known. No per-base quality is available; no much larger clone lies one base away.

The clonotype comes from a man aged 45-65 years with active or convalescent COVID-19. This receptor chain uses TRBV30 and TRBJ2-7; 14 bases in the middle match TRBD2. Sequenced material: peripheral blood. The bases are TGTGCCTGGAGTCGACTAGCGGGAGGGCCGGCCTACGAGCAGTACTTC. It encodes CAWSRLAGGPAYEQYF.